This entry describes one TCR beta chain. The antigen remains unidentified. Per germline, CDR1 LGHDT and CDR2 YNNKEL (reference sequence). The CDR3 spans 16 residues. Blood, 2.5 to 3 ml, was drawn per donor. The record originates from a study of monozygotic twins with inflammatory bowel disease. Broader study findings: For IBD patients, clonotypes shared with others were fewer than for healthy twins, especially with disease activity.

TCRdb re-called the 5' RACE reads; one entry per CDR3 protein, DNA not given. Its listing shows about 210,000 distinct CDR3 sequences. Sequencing used blood. This chain uses TRBV3-1 with TRBJ2-2; TCRdb gives TRBD2 as the D gene, but with no DNA this cannot be confirmed. The receptor was derived from a human donor with ulcerative colitis or Crohn's disease, or a healthy co-twin of an affected twin (not recorded which). The CDR3 spells CASSHLGNYKAGELFF. Filled out from reference TRBV3-1 and TRBJ2-2, the complete variable domain reads DTAVSQTPKYLVTQMGNDKSIKCEQNLGHDTMYWYKQDSKKFLKIMFSYNNKELIINETVPNRFSPKSPDKAHLNLHINSLELGDSAVYFCASSHLGNYKAGELFFGEGSRLTVL.